This T cell receptor beta chain was profiled in a study of yellow fever vaccine responses in identical twins. Findings of the study overall: Twins' vaccine T cell responses reportedly seemed partly convergent and partly personalized.

Each CDR3 protein is one row after TCRdb ran MiXCR on the RT-PCR reads. This sample has approximately 2,500 distinct CDR3 sequences; 82% occur once, and the top ten carry 5% to 6.5%. In the case of this clonotype: Its specificity is not known.

Sequencing was performed on T cells from blood (PBMCs), unsorted or a sorted subset (not recorded which), taken before or after yellow fever vaccination (not recorded which). The sequence was obtained from a woman aged 18-29 years who received the yellow fever vaccine.

In DNA form, the CDR3 reads TGTGCCAGCAGTCCACCGGGACAGGGGGCTGTGTACAATGAGCAGTTCTTC. Translation gives CASSPPGQGAVYNEQFF. The V gene is TRBV12-3 or TRBV12-4, the J gene TRBJ2-1; 12 positions match TRBD1. CDR3 length: 17 residues. V trimming: 5 bases; J trimming: 4 bases; junction bases outside the gene matches: 9.